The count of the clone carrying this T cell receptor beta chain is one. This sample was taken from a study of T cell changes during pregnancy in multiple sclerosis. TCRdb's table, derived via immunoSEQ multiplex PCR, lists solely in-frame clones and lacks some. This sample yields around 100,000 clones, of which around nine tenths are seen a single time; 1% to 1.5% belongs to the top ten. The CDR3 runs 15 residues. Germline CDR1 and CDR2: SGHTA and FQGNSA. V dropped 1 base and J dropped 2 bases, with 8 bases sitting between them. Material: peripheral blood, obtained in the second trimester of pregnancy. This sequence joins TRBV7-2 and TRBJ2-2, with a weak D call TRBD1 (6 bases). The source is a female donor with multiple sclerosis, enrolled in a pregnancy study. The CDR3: CASSLVGGNTGELFF. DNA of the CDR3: TGTGCCAGCAGCTTAGTTGGGGGCAACACCGGGGAGCTGTTTTTT.